This T cell receptor beta chain was documented in a study of shared clonotypes between healthy human individuals. CDR3 length: 15 residues. CDR1 and CDR2 (germline): LNHDA, SQIVND (reference sequence). Evenly divided among several immunoSEQ plates was the genomic DNA of each subset. For unsorted PBMC, roughly 0.3 ug DNA per replicate equaled roughly 30,000 T cell genomes. This table comes from immunoSEQ multiplex PCR, and its TCRdb copy is limited to in-frame clones, with some not included. The data contain more than 450,000 clones, 79% of them singletons. With regard to this clone: This probably arose from a read error, given a far larger clone one base away.

This receptor was obtained from a woman aged 40 to 55 in good health. Some clones in this sample may be carry-over from other donors' samples. The specimen was PBMCs. The V call is TRBV19, the J call TRBJ2-6; possibly TRBD1 for D (5 bases). In DNA form, the CDR3 reads TGTGCCAGTAGTACCTTAATCTCTGGGGCCAACGTCCGGACTTTC. Its protein product is CASSTLISGANVRTF.